The following is a T cell receptor beta chain sequence with its context. What it binds is not known. The sample carries other DNA sequences with the same CDR3. As defined, naive CD8 cells were CD45RO-negative and positively selected for CCR7, with terminally differentiated effector memory CD45RA+ cells excluded. CDR3 length: 13 residues. The germline V gene encodes CDR1 MNHEY and CDR2 SMNVEV (reference sequence). Trimming cost V 2 bases and J 1 base, with 5 bases left between them. This specimen belongs to a study of shared clonotypes between healthy human individuals. The assay used deep level. Several immunoSEQ plates received, in even portions, the genomic DNA of each subset. TCRdb's copy holds only in-frame clones and misses some; the assay was immunoSEQ multiplex PCR. The sample has roughly 2,000,000 clones; about 94% are singletons. Regarding the study as a whole: Non-shared clonotypes showed lower generation probabilities than clonotypes common to all four donors. The small donor group covered limited genetic and exposure diversity.

The TCR comes from a man between 18 and 29 years old in good health. Some clones in this sample may be carry-over from other donors' samples. The chain employs TRBV27 and TRBJ1-1; no definite D call. The material sequenced was naive CD8+ T cells from PBMCs. CDR3 sequence reads: CASSLIRNTEAFF. The CDR3, as DNA: TGTGCCAGCAGTTTAATAAGGAACACTGAAGCTTTCTTT.